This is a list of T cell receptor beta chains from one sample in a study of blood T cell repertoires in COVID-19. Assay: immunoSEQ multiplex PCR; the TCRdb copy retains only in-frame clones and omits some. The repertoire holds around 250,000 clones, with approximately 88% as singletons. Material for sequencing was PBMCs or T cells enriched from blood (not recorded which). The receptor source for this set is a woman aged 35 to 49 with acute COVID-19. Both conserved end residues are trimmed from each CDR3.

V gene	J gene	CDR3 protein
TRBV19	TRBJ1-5	ASSMTGFNQPQH
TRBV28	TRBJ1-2	ASSPPDGGRGYT
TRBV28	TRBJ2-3	ASSQSSGTLY
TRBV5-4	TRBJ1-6	ASSFDRGNSPLH
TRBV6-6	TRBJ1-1	ASSYSGGWYTEAF
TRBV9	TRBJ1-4	ASSVGGGGKLF
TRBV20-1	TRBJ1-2	SASLGGAEFSYGYT
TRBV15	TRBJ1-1	ATSREAGLDTEAF
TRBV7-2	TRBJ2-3	ASSPSPEFRTQY
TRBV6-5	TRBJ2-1	ASSPRGSVGNEQF
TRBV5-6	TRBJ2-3	ASSWDSPDTQY
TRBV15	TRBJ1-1	ATSRDQTGGRVAEAF
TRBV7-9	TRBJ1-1	ASSFLTGGNTEAF
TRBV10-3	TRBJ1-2	AISRDRGPTNYGYT
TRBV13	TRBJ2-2	ASSLVSGMNTGELF
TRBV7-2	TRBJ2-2	ASSSRGGGELF
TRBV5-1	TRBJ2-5	ASSSLSGQETQY
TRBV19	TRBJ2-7	ASSFGSGSLEQY
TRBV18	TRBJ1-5	ASSPTGMSNQPQH
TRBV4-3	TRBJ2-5	ASSQTGQGSQTQY
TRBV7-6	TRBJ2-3	ASSFELAGGPLTDTQY
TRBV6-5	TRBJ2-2	ASSNGGVNTGELF